One sample yielded the 7 T cell receptor beta chains listed below, sequenced in a study of T cells after yellow fever vaccination (dated 2019 in TCRdb). The treatment or condition label here, explained by the study, means: live attenuated yellow fever vaccine strain. Preparation of the library involved 5' RACE. TCRdb lists the instrument as Illumina HiSeq 2500. The public reads were reprocessed in TCRdb via fastp at Q25 and MiXCR, keeping in-frame beta chains. Here each entry gathers all rows of one CDR3 protein and keeps the most common genes and DNA. The sample table shows 500,000 to 700,000 distinct CDR3 sequences, and under 25% are seen once. The top ten constitute roughly an eighth of the sample. The specimen comprised PBMCs, sampled 15 days after the yellow fever booster vaccination. Receptor source: a man aged 25-40 years who received the YFV17D yellow fever vaccine.

This clonotype has at least ten counts. This chain connects TRBV5-1 to TRBJ2-3; 8 nucleotides align to TRBD1. After removal of 3 bases from V and 1 base from J, the junction contained 1 base not matched to a gene. The CDR3 has 14 residues. From germline, CDR1 is SGHRS and CDR2 YFSETQ. CDR3 sequence (DNA): TGCGCCAGCAGCTCGACAGGGGGCACAGATACGCAGTATTTT. This gives the protein CASSSTGGTDTQYF.

In its sample, this clonotype was seen a few times. The chain is built from TRBV4-3 and TRBJ2-7; possibly TRBD1 for D (6 bases). The ends were cut back, 1 base at V and 1 base at J, with 11 bases in the middle. CDR3 length: 15 amino acids. CDR1 and CDR2 from the germline V gene are LGHNA and YSLEER. The CDR3 sequence is CASSQGPRGSYEQYF. As DNA, the CDR3 is TGCGCCAGCAGCCAAGGCCCAAGGGGGTCCTACGAGCAGTACTTC.

The CDR3: CAISEQGPYEQYF. Here the CDR3 DNA reads TGTGCCATCAGTGAACAGGGACCCTACGAGCAGTACTTC. The chain combines TRBV10-3 with TRBJ2-7; TRBD1 is a possible D gene (6 bases). Germline CDR1 ENHRY, CDR2 SYGVKD. This CDR3 spans 13 amino acids. The ends were cut back, 3 bases at V and 2 bases at J, with 8 bases in the middle.

Only a few counts were recorded for this clonotype. The J gene is TRBJ2-1, the V gene TRBV10-3; D is unresolved. The CDR3 has 14 amino acids. Trimming took 10 bases from V and 6 from J, leaving 19 bases between them. Germline V gives CDR1 ENHRY, CDR2 SYGVKD. The CDR3 protein is CATTEPQLINEQFF. The DNA of the CDR3 is TGTGCCACCACCGAGCCTCAGCTTATCAATGAGCAGTTCTTC.

This sequence joins TRBV6-2 or TRBV6-3 and TRBJ2-7; tentative D call: TRBD2 (6 bases). Trimming pared 9 bases from V and 1 base from J, leaving 16 bases between. The CDR3 is 14 residues long. The V gene's germline CDR1 is MNHEY and CDR2 SVGEGT. The DNA for the CDR3 is TGTGCCAGTAAACGGGTCCGGGGGTCCTACGAGCAGTACTTC. This gives the protein CASKRVRGSYEQYF.

This clonotype showed up just a few times. The V and J genes are TRBV12-3 or TRBV12-4 and TRBJ2-7, with D possibly matching TRBD1 (6 bases). This CDR3 comprises 15 residues. V shed 6 bases and J shed 0 bases, with 15 bases lying between them. The CDR3 nucleotides read TGTGCCAGCAGGTCCGGGACAATCCACTCCTACGAGCAGTACTTC. Protein sequence: CASRSGTIHSYEQYF.

This clonotype came up a few times. The chain employs TRBV20-1 and TRBJ2-5; 7 positions match TRBD2. V was pared by 5 bases and J by 1 base, with 10 bases of the junction left unmatched. Germline-derived CDR1 and CDR2 are DFQATT and SNEGSKA (reference sequence). The CDR3 spans 15 residues. The CDR3 region is CSAPGERGTQETQYF. CDR3 nucleotide sequence: TGCAGTGCTCCGGGGGAGCGGGGAACCCAAGAGACCCAGTACTTC.